This T cell receptor beta chain was documented in a study of cytomegalovirus exposure and HLA in healthy donors. While unrecorded immune exposures were likely, the donors were nominally healthy when sampled. Of note for this clone: Its target is unknown.

Whole-study findings and limits: Most of the CMV-associated TCR beta chains (in a later analysis) appeared to be HLA-restricted. Highly shared sequence variants in one cluster were likely a sequencing artifact.

Primers: 60 Vbeta forward and 13 Jbeta reverse. Clones were read by immunoSEQ multiplex PCR, and TCRdb kept only the in-frame ones, dropping some. The sample records 160,000 or so clones, 60% to 80% being singletons. The V segment lost 1 base and the J segment 3 bases; nucleotides outside the gene matches: 3. CDR3 length: 14 residues. Germline CDR1 MGHRA, CDR2 YSYEKL. Input material: PBMCs. The TCR sequence derives from a man in his forties or fifties in good health and CMV-seropositive. The J gene is TRBJ2-7, the V gene TRBV4-1, with 7 nucleotides matching TRBD1. The CDR3 DNA sequence: TGCGCCAGCAGCCAAGGGGGACAGTACTACGAGCAGTACTTC. It encodes CASSQGGQYYEQYF.